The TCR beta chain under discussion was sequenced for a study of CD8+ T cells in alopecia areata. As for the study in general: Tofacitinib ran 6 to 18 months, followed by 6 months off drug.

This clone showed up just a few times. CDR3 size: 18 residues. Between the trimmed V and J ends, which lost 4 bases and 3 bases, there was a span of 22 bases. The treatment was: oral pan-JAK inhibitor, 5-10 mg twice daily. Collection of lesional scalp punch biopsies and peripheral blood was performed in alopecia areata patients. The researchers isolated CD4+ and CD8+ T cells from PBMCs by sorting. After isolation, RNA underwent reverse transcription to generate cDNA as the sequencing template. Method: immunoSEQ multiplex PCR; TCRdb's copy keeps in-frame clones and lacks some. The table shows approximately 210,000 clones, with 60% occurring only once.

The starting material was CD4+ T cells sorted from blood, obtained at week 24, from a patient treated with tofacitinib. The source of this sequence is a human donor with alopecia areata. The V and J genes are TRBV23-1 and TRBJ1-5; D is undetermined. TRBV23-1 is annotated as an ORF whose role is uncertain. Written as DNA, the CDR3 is TGCGCCAGCAGTCCCGGACTCACTGTACCGCGAAACAATCAGCCCCAGCATTTT. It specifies CASSPGLTVPRNNQPQHF.